A single sample gave rise to the 28 T cell receptor beta chains below, sequenced in a study of chemoradiotherapy in HPV16-positive cancers. Assay used: immunoSEQ multiplex PCR; TCRdb lists only in-frame clones, some missing. This table holds some 13,000 clones, more than 75% found once. The sequencing here drew on blood, taken from a patient who underwent chemoradiotherapy. The receptors were gathered from a human donor with HPV-associated anogenital cancer.

The chain has TRBV2 and TRBJ1-1, with no clear D. Looked up from germline, CDR1 is SNHLY and CDR2 is FYNNEI. V lost 6 bases and J lost 6, with 11 bases in between. The CDR3 runs 12 residues. In nucleotides, the CDR3 is TGTGCCAGCAGAGTTACAGAGGCTGAAGCTTTCTTT. Encoded protein: CASRVTEAEAFF. The complete variable domain, with remaining parts taken from reference TRBV2 and TRBJ1-1, reads EPEVTQTPSHQVTQMGQEVILRCVPISNHLYFYWYRQILGQKVEFLVSFYNNEISEKSEIFDDQFSVERPDGSNFTLKIRSTKLEDSAMYFCASRVTEAEAFFGQGTRLTVV.

This chain joins TRBV5-1 and TRBJ2-7; the D is unclear. Trimming cost V 0 bases and J 5 bases, with 12 bases left between them. This CDR3 region has 14 residues. From germline, CDR1 is SGHRS and CDR2 YFSETQ. CDR3 sequence: CASSLDRPVDEQYF. The CDR3 DNA reads as TGCGCCAGCAGCTTGGATAGGCCCGTGGACGAGCAGTACTTC. Combining the CDR3 with reference TRBV5-1 and TRBJ2-7 gives the whole variable domain KAGVTQTPRYLIKTRGQQVTLSCSPISGHRSVSWYQQTPGQGLQFLFEYFSETQRNKGNFPGRFSGRQFSNSRSEMNVSTLELGDSALYLCASSLDRPVDEQYFGPGTRLTVT.

V usage is TRBV11-2 and J usage is TRBJ1-4; D ambiguous. The germline gives CDR1 SGHAT, CDR2 FQNNGV. Between the trimmed V and J ends, which lost 2 bases and 1 base, there was a span of 8 bases. The CDR3 is 15 residues long. The CDR3 nucleotides are TGTGCCAGCAGCTTAAGTCTGGGAACTAATGAAAAACTGTTTTTT. Translated, it gives CASSLSLGTNEKLFF.

V is TRBV5-6 and J is TRBJ1-2; D is unresolved. Per germline, CDR1 SGHDT and CDR2 YYEEEE. V dropped 0 bases and J dropped 0 bases, with 6 bases sitting between them. This CDR3 is 14 amino acids long. CDR3 sequence: CASSLAGANYGYTF. The CDR3 nucleotides read TGTGCCAGCAGCTTGGCTGGAGCTAACTATGGCTACACCTTC.

The V gene is TRBV6-1, the J gene TRBJ1-2, with TRBD1 identical over 9 bases. The length of the CDR3 is 15 residues. Trimming at V came to 5 bases and at J to 0 bases, leaving 4 bases not matched to a gene. In germline, CDR1 is MNHNS, CDR2 SASEGT. In DNA form, the CDR3 reads TGTGCCAGCAGTAGGGGACAGGGAGCTAACTATGGCTACACCTTC. Residues: CASSRGQGANYGYTF.

The chain uses TRBV7-3 and TRBJ2-5; 8 nucleotides match TRBD2. The CDR3 totals 15 residues. Germline trimming cut 1 base from V and 5 bases from J; bases unmatched to any gene: 6. Germline CDR1 is SGHTA and CDR2 is FQGTGA. The DNA for the CDR3 is TGTGCCAGCAGCTTAAACGGGGGGGGGTTGGAGACCCAGTACTTC. Translation: CASSLNGGGLETQYF.

The chain links TRBV6-6 to TRBJ2-4, with 8 bases fitting TRBD2. The CDR3 totals 15 residues. V lost 6 bases and J lost 0; bases outside the gene matches: 4. Germline CDR1 and CDR2: MNHNY and SVGAGI (reference sequence). The CDR3: CASSGGDLAKNIQYF. The CDR3 coding sequence is TGTGCCAGCAGCGGGGGGGACCTAGCCAAAAACATTCAGTACTTC.

The J gene is TRBJ1-2, the V gene TRBV5-1, with D unclear. Germline CDR1 and CDR2: SGHRS and YFSETQ. V shed 0 bases and J shed 8 bases, with 11 bases lying between them. This CDR3 has 13 amino acids. This CDR3 is CASSLATTLGYTF. For the CDR3, the DNA is TGCGCCAGCAGCTTGGCCACGACGTTGGGCTACACCTTC.

CDR3 sequence reads: CASRTENVNTIYF. CDR3 sequence (DNA): TGCGCCAGTAGGACAGAGAATGTAAACACCATATATTTT. The chain has TRBV5-1 and TRBJ1-3; maybe TRBD1 (6 bases). V was pared by 8 bases and J by 6 bases, with 15 bases between. Germline CDR1 and CDR2: SGHRS and YFSETQ. CDR3 length equals 13 residues.

The chain uses TRBV10-2 and TRBJ2-4; TRBD2 might be the D (7 bases). The CDR3 covers 14 residues. V was cut by 10 bases and J by 5 bases, with 18 bases left in between. Germline loops: CDR1 WSHSY, CDR2 SAAADI. In DNA, the CDR3 is TGCGCCACCAAGGAGGGGGGGAAGGAAAACATTCAGTACTTC. It yields the protein CATKEGGKENIQYF.

The V gene is TRBV7-6, the J gene TRBJ2-1; the D gene is possibly TRBD2 (8 bases). Germline-derived CDR1 and CDR2 are SGHVS and FNYEAQ. This CDR3 comprises 16 residues. V dropped 7 bases and J dropped 7 bases, with 23 bases sitting between them. CDR3 DNA sequence: TGTGCCAGCACCCAAACACGGGAGGGGGCGGGAAATGAGCAGTTCTTC. The encoded protein is CASTQTREGAGNEQFF.

The chain links TRBV5-8 to TRBJ2-3, with D uncertain. Trimming removed 10 bases from V and 3 bases from J, with 21 bases in between. This CDR3 contains 15 residues. Germline V CDR1 and CDR2: SGHTS, YDEGEE. The CDR3 here is CAQGIGIGITDTQYF. CDR3 sequence (DNA): TGTGCCCAAGGGATAGGGATTGGAATAACAGATACGCAGTATTTT.

This rearrangement joins TRBV21-1 to TRBJ1-5. TRBV21-1 is a pseudogene locus. The CDR3 runs 15 residues. The CDR3 loop reads CASNPAAHINQPQHF. CDR3 DNA: TGTGCCAGCAACCCGGCGGCACATATCAATCAGCCCCAGCATTTT.

This sequence joins TRBV9 and TRBJ2-5, with TRBD2 matching over 7 bases. The germline V gene encodes CDR1 SGDLS and CDR2 YYNGEE. This CDR3 has 15 residues. Trimming removed 4 bases from V and 5 bases from J; junction bases left unmatched: 11. CDR3 DNA sequence: TGTGCCAGCAGCCCCCGGGGAGGGAGGGACGAGACCCAGTACTTC. This codes for CASSPRGGRDETQYF.

The chain links TRBV5-1 to TRBJ2-5, with a weak D call TRBD2 (5 bases). Germline lookup yields CDR1 SGHRS and CDR2 YFSETQ. CDR3 length: 15 residues. The germline V and J ends were trimmed by 4 bases and 5 bases, with 18 bases remaining between them. The CDR3 nucleotides read TGCGCCAGCAGCGGGAGCGCGACCCCGGCGGAGACCCAGTACTTC. Translation gives CASSGSATPAETQYF.

The chain has TRBV5-1 and TRBJ2-3; 9 bases are shared with TRBD2. Germline values: CDR1 SGHRS, CDR2 YFSETQ. V dropped 0 bases and J dropped 1; count of bases not matched to a gene: 0. The CDR3 is made up of 15 amino acids. The CDR3 sequence is CASSLGLAGTDTQYF. The DNA of the CDR3 is TGCGCCAGCAGCTTGGGACTAGCGGGCACAGATACGCAGTATTTT.

The chain couples TRBV7-2 to TRBJ1-4; D unclear. V lost 0 bases, J lost 8 bases, and 19 bases lay in between. CDR1 and CDR2 from the germline V gene are SGHTA and FQGNSA. The CDR3 runs to 17 residues. The CDR3 sequence is CASSLARRSGQFEKLFF. CDR3 DNA: TGTGCCAGCAGCTTAGCGCGGCGGTCTGGGCAGTTCGAAAAACTGTTTTTT.

The chain uses TRBV15 and TRBJ1-4; D gene unclear. The V end lost 8 bases, the J end lost 5 bases, and 9 bases lay between the germline ends. Germline loops: CDR1 LNHNV, CDR2 YYDKDF (reference sequence). The CDR3 sequence is 12 residues long. CDR3 sequence: CATGFLNEKLFF. The CDR3 coding sequence is TGTGCCACCGGCTTCCTGAATGAAAAACTGTTTTTT.

The chain combines TRBV10-3 with TRBJ2-1; 8 nucleotides agree with TRBD1. The CDR3 covers 12 residues. The V segment lost 6 bases and the J segment 13 bases; nucleotides outside the gene matches: 8. In germline, CDR1 is ENHRY, CDR2 SYGVKD. CDR3 DNA: TGTGCCATCAGGCTCGCGACAGGGGACCAGTTCTTC. It codes for CAIRLATGDQFF.

The chain employs TRBV10-3 and TRBJ2-5; 7 bases align to TRBD1. The germline V gene has CDR1 ENHRY and CDR2 SYGVKD. The CDR3 is 13 amino acids. V lost 10 bases to trimming and J lost 3 bases; unmatched junction nucleotides: 8. This chain's CDR3 is CATQIDREETQYF. The CDR3 coding sequence is TGTGCCACCCAAATCGACAGGGAAGAGACCCAGTACTTC.

The chain employs TRBV10-3 and TRBJ1-2, with D unclear. The CDR3 length is 15 residues. V lost 6 bases and J lost 1, with 15 bases in between. CDR1 is ENHRY, CDR2 SYGVKD, per germline. The CDR3 nucleotides read TGTGCCATCAGCTTCCCCGAGGGCAGTAACTATGGCTACACCTTC. It translates to CAISFPEGSNYGYTF.

The gene calls are TRBV5-4 and TRBJ2-3, with 12 positions matching TRBD1. Germline V gene data show CDR1 as SGHNT and CDR2 as YYREEE (reference sequence). The trim removed 4 bases at V and 2 bases at J, leaving 2 bases unmatched. The CDR3 loop spans 15 amino acids. This CDR3 reads CASSRDRGHTDTQYF. CDR3 coding DNA: TGTGCCAGCAGCCGGGACAGGGGGCACACAGATACGCAGTATTTT.

The rearrangement uses TRBV5-4 and TRBJ1-5; D is unclear. Trimming removed 3 bases from V and 6 bases from J, with 10 bases in between. Germline V gene data show CDR1 as SGHNT and CDR2 as YYREEE (reference sequence). This CDR3 spans 13 amino acids. For the CDR3, the DNA is TGTGCCAGCAGCTCCGCCCCCGGTCAGCCCCAGCATTTT. It specifies CASSSAPGQPQHF.

The rearrangement uses TRBV11-2 and TRBJ1-2; TRBD1 agrees at 7 bases. Per the germline V gene, CDR1 is SGHAT and CDR2 is FQNNGV. This CDR3 region has 13 residues. Trimming took 7 bases from V and 2 from J; bases not matched to a gene: 4. This chain's CDR3 is CASTTTGNYGYTF. In DNA, the CDR3 is TGTGCCAGCACCACGACAGGGAACTATGGCTACACCTTC.

This sequence joins TRBV2 and TRBJ2-7; 15 nucleotides agree with TRBD2. The CDR3 has 16 residues. From germline, CDR1 is SNHLY and CDR2 FYNNEI. Germline trimming cut 6 bases from V and 6 bases from J; bases unmatched to any gene: 9. CDR3 sequence reads: CASRPGTSGGQGEQYF. CDR3 sequence (DNA): TGTGCCAGCAGACCCGGGACTAGCGGGGGGCAGGGCGAGCAGTACTTC.

V is TRBV6-1 and J is TRBJ1-2; D possibly corresponds to TRBD1 (6 bases). The CDR3 extends over 17 amino acids. The germline V gene encodes CDR1 MNHNS and CDR2 SASEGT. Trimming shortened V by 1 base and J by 4 bases, and 19 bases separated the two germline ends. CDR3 residues: CASSEGLERGGTYGYTF. The DNA of the CDR3 is TGTGCCAGCAGTGAAGGGTTGGAAAGGGGGGGAACCTATGGCTACACCTTC.

The gene calls are TRBV29-1 and TRBJ2-2; no definite D call. This CDR3 is 13 amino acids long. Trimming removed 4 bases from V and 3 bases from J, with 9 bases in between. CDR1 is SQVTM, CDR2 ANQGSEA, per germline. CDR3 nucleotides: TGCAGCGTTGGAGACTCTTACACCGGGGAGCTGTTTTTT. Translating it yields CSVGDSYTGELFF.

This clone was observed once. This rearrangement joins TRBV7-2 to TRBJ1-2, with D tentatively TRBD1 (6 bases). The CDR3 consists of 12 residues. Germline V gene sequence: CDR1 SGHTA, CDR2 FQGNSA. V lost 8 bases and J lost 6, with 13 bases in between. CDR3 nucleotide sequence: TGTGCCAGCGGGGGGCTTGGTGATGGCTACACCTTC. It is translated as CASGGLGDGYTF.